One sample yielded the 20 T cell receptor beta chains listed below, sequenced in a study of beta chain features in type 1 diabetes. Every isolated RNA sample was fully reverse transcribed, so sequencing captured expressed TCRB transcripts. Libraries were prepared by immunoSEQ multiplex PCR; TCRdb keeps only in-frame clonotypes and omits some of them. The sample has a few hundred thousand clones, over 7.5% seen once. Sequences were obtained from naive CD4+ T cells from blood. The receptors originated from a woman aged 18 to 35 in good health.

The chain recombines TRBV6-1 with TRBJ2-7; no definite D call. Germline V gene data show CDR1 as MNHNS and CDR2 as SASEGT. V lost 0 bases and J 2 bases, leaving 8 bases between the germline ends. The CDR3 extends over 14 amino acids. As DNA, the CDR3 is TGTGCCAGCAGTGAAGCGTTTGCAGCCTACGAGCAGTACTTC. It translates to CASSEAFAAYEQYF.

This clone came up many times. The J gene is TRBJ2-1, the V gene TRBV6-6; D uncertain. This CDR3 is built from 12 residues. The germline V gene has CDR1 MNHNY and CDR2 SVGAGI (reference sequence). The V end lost 2 bases, the J end lost 6 bases, and 5 bases lay between the germline ends. The CDR3 region is CASSYRVNEQFF. The CDR3 nucleotides read TGTGCCAGCAGTTACCGAGTCAATGAGCAGTTCTTC.

In its sample, this clone was seen a few times. This chain uses TRBV19 with TRBJ2-1; 9 bases are shared with TRBD1. Unmatched junction bases numbered 3, after V lost 6 bases and J lost 0 bases. Germline-derived CDR1 and CDR2 are LNHDA and SQIVND (reference sequence). The CDR3 has 15 residues. The CDR3 region is CASSLTGGSYNEQFF. Written as DNA, the CDR3 is TGTGCCAGTAGCCTGACAGGGGGCTCCTACAATGAGCAGTTCTTC.

The genes are TRBV19 and TRBJ1-4; the D gene is possibly TRBD1 (6 bases). The CDR3 consists of 13 residues. Germline lookup yields CDR1 LNHDA and CDR2 SQIVND (reference sequence). Trimming shortened V by 5 bases and J by 6 bases, and 10 bases separated the two germline ends. CDR3 bases: TGTGCCAGTAGTCCGTACAGGGATGAAAAACTGTTTTTT. As protein: CASSPYRDEKLFF.

This clone was seen only a few times. The CDR3 DNA reads as TGTGCCAGCAGCCAAGGGAGGGCGCTGAGCTATGGCTACACCTTC. As protein: CASSQGRALSYGYTF. This chain joins TRBV14 and TRBJ1-2; D unresolved. In germline, CDR1 is SGHDN, CDR2 FVKESK. The CDR3 sequence is 15 residues long. The V and J ends lost 1 base and 4 bases respectively, with 13 bases between them.

This clone was picked up a small number of times. CDR3 sequence (DNA): TGTGCCAGCAGCTTGGGTAGATTCACCGGGGAGCTGTTTTTT. Translating gives CASSLGRFTGELFF. V and J are TRBV5-4 and TRBJ2-2; D call uncertain. The CDR3 has 14 residues. V was shortened by 0 bases and J by 4 bases, with 7 bases between the two germline ends. From germline, CDR1 is SGHNT and CDR2 YYREEE (reference sequence).

This chain connects TRBV5-4 to TRBJ2-3; 9 bases align to TRBD2. J was trimmed by 3 bases and V by 0 bases; bases with no gene match: 14. This CDR3 has 19 residues. Per germline, CDR1 SGHNT and CDR2 YYREEE (reference sequence). The CDR3 nucleotides are TGTGCCAGCAGCTTGGAACCCGCGGGAGGGCCACGAGGGACAGATACGCAGTATTTT. This codes for CASSLEPAGGPRGTDTQYF.

This clone was counted between two and nine times. This sequence joins TRBV7-2 and TRBJ1-3; TRBD1 aligns across 9 bases. V shed 1 base, J shed 9 bases, and the junction held 19 bases outside the gene matches. Germline assignment: CDR1 SGHTA and CDR2 FQGNSA. The CDR3 totals 19 residues. The DNA for the CDR3 is TGTGCCAGCAGCTTAGGGTCCCTCGCATCGGGACAGGGACTTGGCACCATATATTTT. Protein product: CASSLGSLASGQGLGTIYF.

This clone was counted a few times. This chain links TRBV27 with TRBJ1-2; D is possibly TRBD1 (5 bases). CDR3 size: 14 residues. Germline values: CDR1 MNHEY, CDR2 SMNVEV (reference sequence). V was cut by 6 bases and J by 1 base, with 12 bases left in between. The CDR3 region has the DNA TGTGCCAGCAGCACTTCCCAGGGTAACTATGGCTACACCTTC. Amino acids: CASSTSQGNYGYTF.

J is TRBJ2-3 and V is TRBV18; tentatively, D is TRBD2 (6 bases). The germline V gene has CDR1 KGHSH and CDR2 LQKENI. V dropped 0 bases and J dropped 5 bases, with 9 bases sitting between them. CDR3 length: 14 amino acids. The CDR3 region is CASSPPGGVDTQYF. CDR3 DNA sequence: TGTGCCAGCTCACCACCGGGAGGCGTAGATACGCAGTATTTT.

The chain has TRBV6-1 and TRBJ2-4; TRBD2 is a possible D gene (5 bases). The V end was cut by 0 bases, the J end by 0 bases, with 21 bases between. Per the germline V gene, CDR1 is MNHNS and CDR2 is SASEGT. The CDR3 sequence is 20 residues long. CDR3 region: CASSEASLQPGWGAKNIQYF. CDR3 nucleotides: TGTGCCAGCAGTGAAGCTAGTCTCCAACCGGGGTGGGGAGCCAAAAACATTCAGTACTTC.

This clone was seen a few times. J is TRBJ2-3 and V is TRBV6-1; TRBD1 aligns across 9 bases. The ends lost 4 bases at V and 10 bases at J; junction bases unmatched: 6. Germline CDR1 reads MNHNS; CDR2 reads SASEGT. The CDR3 loop spans 13 amino acids. CDR3 nucleotide sequence: TGTGCCAGCAGTGTCTACAGGGGGCCGGCGCAGTATTTT. Translation: CASSVYRGPAQYF.

The CDR3 DNA follows: TGTGCCAGCAGTTCACCGGGACTAGCGGGAGGGGGGACCTACAATGAGCAGTTCTTC. Residues: CASSSPGLAGGGTYNEQFF. This chain connects TRBV27 to TRBJ2-1; 16 positions agree with TRBD2. Germline assignment: CDR1 MNHEY and CDR2 SMNVEV (reference sequence). Trimming cost V 4 bases and J 2 bases; bases outside gene matches: 8. The length of the CDR3 is 19 residues.

The gene calls are TRBV7-2 and TRBJ2-1, with 7 bases fitting TRBD2. CDR3 size: 14 residues. V shed 5 bases and J 6 bases; nucleotides not matched to a gene: 7. Germline lookup yields CDR1 SGHTA and CDR2 FQGNSA. The CDR3 coding sequence is TGTGCCAGCAGCCTCGGACTAGTGGGCAATGAGCAGTTCTTC. It translates to CASSLGLVGNEQFF.

The rearrangement joins TRBV4-2 to TRBJ2-7, with 9 nucleotides matching TRBD1. Germline assignment: CDR1 LGHNA and CDR2 YNFKEQ. This CDR3 comprises 16 residues. V was clipped by 4 bases and J by 2 bases; unmatched bases: 9. CDR3 in DNA: TGTGCCAGCAGCCTCGGACAGGGGCCATTAGCCTACGAGCAGTACTTC. Encoded protein: CASSLGQGPLAYEQYF.

This clone was detected a few times. The genes are TRBV30 and TRBJ1-1; a possible D gene is TRBD1 (5 bases). The germline V and J ends were trimmed by 3 bases and 2 bases, with 10 bases remaining between them. Germline V gene lookup returns CDR1 GTSNPN and CDR2 SVGIG (reference sequence). This CDR3 comprises 13 residues. The CDR3 bases are TGTGCCTGGAGACGGGGGGGAAACACTGAAGCTTTCTTT. Translating it yields CAWRRGGNTEAFF.

This clone was counted a few times. V is TRBV30 and J is TRBJ1-6; possible D gene TRBD1, 5 bases. Germline-derived CDR1 and CDR2 are GTSNPN and SVGIG (reference sequence). Trimming pared 5 bases from V and 4 bases from J, leaving 9 bases between. This CDR3 is 13 amino acids long. CDR3 sequence reads: CAWDRGYNSPLHF. CDR3 bases: TGTGCCTGGGACCGGGGGTATAATTCACCCCTCCACTTT.

A few counts support this clone. This chain links TRBV7-9 with TRBJ1-1, with D possibly matching TRBD1 (5 bases). This CDR3 contains 14 residues. Germline V CDR1 and CDR2: SEHNR, FQNEAQ (reference sequence). Trimming took 1 base from V and 8 from J, leaving 14 bases between them. The CDR3 nucleotides read TGTGCCAGCAGCTTAGGTCAGGGTTATATCGAAGCTTTCTTT. The encoded protein is CASSLGQGYIEAFF. The full variable domain, rest sourced from reference TRBV7-9 and TRBJ1-1, is DTGVSQNPRHKITKRGQNVTFRCDPISEHNRLYWYRQTLGQGPEFLTYFQNEAQLEKSRLLSDRFSAERPKGSFSTLEIQRTEQGDSAMYLCASSLGQGYIEAFFGQGTRLTVV.

This clone was picked up a small number of times. CDR3 sequence (DNA): TGCGCCAGCAGCCTCGGGACAGATGAGCAGTACTTC. It yields the protein CASSLGTDEQYF. The chain links TRBV5-1 to TRBJ2-7, with TRBD1 matching 7 bases. Germline CDR1 SGHRS, CDR2 YFSETQ. The CDR3 has 12 amino acids. V was clipped by 4 bases and J by 7 bases; unmatched bases: 5.

This chain links TRBV14 with TRBJ2-7, with TRBD2 identical over 10 bases. With V trimmed by 3 bases and J by 2 bases, 4 bases remained unmatched. Germline V lookup: CDR1 SGHDN, CDR2 FVKESK. The CDR3 extends over 15 amino acids. CDR3 nucleotides: TGTGCCAGCAGCCATTTAAGCGGGAGGGCCTACGAGCAGTACTTC. It is translated as CASSHLSGRAYEQYF.